One sample yielded the 18 T cell receptor beta chains listed below, sequenced in a study of regulatory T cells in long-lasting Graves disease. Noted time point: newly diagnosed GD, antithyroid drugs for less than 3 months. PBMC RNA was the source of the TCR library. To make TCR beta libraries, researchers used iRepertoire HTBI primers and Arm-PCR of CDR3 regions. TCRdb re-called the multiplex PCR reads through MiXCR, storing one row per CDR3 protein. The sample contains fewer than 450,000 distinct CDR3 sequences, about 15% of which appear only once. The same sample was also used in a study of T cells in Graves' hyperthyroidism and ophthalmopathy.

The sample was peripheral blood mononuclear cells (PBMCs), taken at new diagnosis, from a patient treated with antithyroid drugs. These receptors all stem from a woman aged 40 to 50 with Graves disease.

Many counts were recorded for this clonotype. V is TRBV7-6 and J is TRBJ2-1; 11 bases agree with TRBD2. V was pared by 5 bases and J by 7 bases, with 10 bases of the junction left unmatched. The CDR3 consists of 16 residues. The germline gives CDR1 SGHVS, CDR2 FNYEAQ. CDR3 nucleotides: TGTGCCAGCAGCCCGAAGCATAGCGGGAGGGGGAATGAGCAGTTCTTC. Translation gives CASSPKHSGRGNEQFF.

The sample holds many counts of this clonotype. The gene calls are TRBV18 and TRBJ1-1, with D possibly being TRBD1 (6 bases). The CDR3 sequence is 13 residues long. Germline V gene data show CDR1 as KGHSH and CDR2 as LQKENI. V dropped 8 bases and J dropped 1 base, with 11 bases sitting between them. In nucleotides, the CDR3 is TGTGCCAGCAGTCGGACAGAGAACACTGAAGCTTTCTTT. It specifies CASSRTENTEAFF.

This clonotype was observed at least ten times. The gene calls are TRBV18 and TRBJ2-7, with 9 bases lining up with TRBD1. The CDR3 spans 14 residues. V dropped 3 bases and J dropped 3; count of bases not matched to a gene: 3. Looked up from germline, CDR1 is KGHSH and CDR2 is LQKENI. The CDR3 protein is CASSPRTGDYEQYF. Written as DNA, the CDR3 is TGTGCCAGCTCACCTCGGACAGGGGACTACGAGCAGTACTTC.

This clonotype was counted at least ten times. This chain links TRBV7-2 with TRBJ1-2; tentative D call: TRBD1 (6 bases). Trimming shortened V by 3 bases and J by 2 bases, and 16 bases separated the two germline ends. Germline V CDR1 and CDR2: SGHTA, FQGNSA. There are 16 residues in the CDR3. CDR3: CASSFVGHQLNYGYTF. CDR3 DNA: TGTGCCAGCAGCTTTGTGGGACACCAACTCAACTATGGCTACACCTTC. Using reference TRBV7-2 and TRBJ1-2 for the parts outside the CDR3, the full variable domain is GAGVSQSPSNKVTEKGKDVELRCDPISGHTALYWYRQSLGQGLEFLIYFQGNSAPDKSGLPSDRFSAERTGGSVSTLTIQRTQQEDSAVYLCASSFVGHQLNYGYTFGSGTRLTVV.

The gene calls are TRBV29-1 and TRBJ2-4, with TRBD2 matching 8 bases. Unmatched junction bases numbered 10, after V lost 1 base and J lost 5 bases. Per the germline V gene, CDR1 is SQVTM and CDR2 is ANQGSEA. The CDR3 contains 16 residues. The CDR3, as DNA: TGCAGCGTTGAAGGAGGAGCGGGAGAGTGGGAAAACATTCAGTACTTC. Translating it yields CSVEGGAGEWENIQYF.

The sample holds many counts of this clonotype. This rearrangement joins TRBV20-1 to TRBJ2-1, with 9 bases fitting TRBD2. Germline CDR1 reads DFQATT; CDR2 reads SNEGSKA (reference sequence). This CDR3 has 15 residues. Trimming took 1 base from V and 4 from J; bases not matched to a gene: 5. CDR3 bases: TGCAGTGCTAGAGCTGGACTAGCGACGTACAATGAGCAGTTCTTC. It encodes CSARAGLATYNEQFF.

This clonotype was counted between two and nine times. This rearrangement joins TRBV6-2 or TRBV6-3 to TRBJ2-1, with D possibly TRBD1 on 6 matching bases. The CDR3 consists of 16 residues. V dropped 0 bases and J dropped 0 bases, with 9 bases sitting between them. Germline V gives CDR1 MNHEY, CDR2 SVGEGT. The CDR3 sequence is CASSYSDSPSYNEQFF. CDR3 DNA: TGTGCCAGCAGTTACTCGGACAGCCCCTCCTACAATGAGCAGTTCTTC.

The V and J genes are TRBV28 and TRBJ2-7; D gene ambiguous. The germline V and J ends were trimmed by 4 bases and 0 bases, with 19 bases remaining between them. Germline V gene data show CDR1 as MDHEN and CDR2 as SYDVKM. The CDR3 totals 17 residues. Here the CDR3 reads CASSSSEIAVSSYEQYF. CDR3 DNA: TGTGCCAGCAGTTCCTCGGAAATAGCCGTTAGCTCCTACGAGCAGTACTTC.

This clonotype appeared a single time. At one boundary the junction diverges from the germline segment, which might be a read error. The rearrangement uses TRBV12-3 or TRBV12-4 and TRBJ1-1; perhaps TRBD1 as D (5 bases). There are 16 residues in the CDR3. The DNA of the CDR3 is TGTACCAGCAGTTTTTGGGGCGGGCAGGGAGGGACTGAAGCTTTCTTT. It is translated as CTSSFWGGQGGTEAFF.

This clonotype was counted ten times or more. V gene TRBV27 combines with J gene TRBJ2-7; 10 bases agree with TRBD2. CDR3 length: 16 amino acids. Per the germline V gene, CDR1 is MNHEY and CDR2 is SMNVEV (reference sequence). V lost 1 base and J lost 3; bases outside the gene matches: 6. DNA of the CDR3: TGTGCCAGCAGTTTATTTCCTAGCGGGAGATTCTACGAGCAGTACTTC. It is translated as CASSLFPSGRFYEQYF.

This clonotype was seen ten or more times. The rearrangement uses TRBV12-3 or TRBV12-4 and TRBJ2-2; TRBD2 matches 11 bases. The ends lost 4 bases at V and 4 bases at J; junction bases unmatched: 5. The CDR3 totals 16 residues. CDR3 loop: CASSSGTSGFTGELFF. The CDR3 DNA reads as TGTGCCAGCAGTTCCGGGACTAGCGGTTTCACCGGGGAGCTGTTTTTT.

In this sample, this clonotype turned up many times. This sequence joins TRBV6-1 and TRBJ2-7; 8 nucleotides align to TRBD1. The V segment lost 7 bases and the J segment 3 bases; nucleotides outside the gene matches: 5. Germline V CDR1 and CDR2: MNHNS, SASEGT. The CDR3 extends over 13 amino acids. The CDR3 reads CASKGTGYYEQYF. The CDR3 DNA reads TGTGCCAGCAAGGGGACAGGCTACTACGAGCAGTACTTC.

This clonotype was detected many times. The gene calls are TRBV19 and TRBJ2-6; D gene ambiguous. In germline, CDR1 is LNHDA, CDR2 SQIVND (reference sequence). The V and J ends lost 7 bases and 2 bases respectively, with 6 bases between them. The CDR3 totals 13 residues. CDR3: CASTLPGANVLTF. CDR3 nucleotides: TGTGCCAGTACCCTCCCTGGGGCCAACGTCCTGACTTTC.

This sequence joins TRBV5-1 and TRBJ1-1, with 9 positions matching TRBD1. J lost 4 bases, V lost 4 bases, and 8 bases had no gene match. CDR3 size: 15 residues. Germline CDR1 and CDR2: SGHRS and YFSETQ. The CDR3, as DNA: TGCGCCAGCAGCCTTAGGACAGGGGCTGTCACTGAAGCTTTCTTT. This encodes CASSLRTGAVTEAFF.

This chain uses TRBV10-3 with TRBJ1-1; tentatively, D is TRBD1 (6 bases). Germline CDR1 and CDR2: ENHRY and SYGVKD. Deletions cut 1 base from V and 8 bases from J, with 8 bases between. The CDR3 contains 12 residues. The CDR3: CAISEYGTEAFF. The CDR3 region has the DNA TGTGCCATCAGTGAGTACGGGACAGAAGCTTTCTTT.

The genes are TRBV3-1 and TRBJ2-7; 8 bases fit TRBD1. There are 14 residues in the CDR3. After removal of 5 bases from V and 7 bases from J, the junction contained 10 bases not matched to a gene. CDR1 LGHDT and CDR2 YNNKEL come from the germline V gene (reference sequence). The CDR3 is CASSVGQGAGEQYF. In nucleotides, the CDR3 is TGTGCCAGCAGCGTAGGGCAGGGGGCGGGAGAGCAGTACTTC.

This clonotype has at least ten counts. The chain uses TRBV2 and TRBJ2-2; 10 positions match TRBD2. CDR1 is SNHLY, CDR2 FYNNEI, per germline. The CDR3 sequence is 17 residues long. Trimming cost V 2 bases and J 6 bases; bases outside gene matches: 9. Here the CDR3 reads CASSEPGEREGPGELFF. CDR3 in DNA: TGTGCCAGCAGTGAACCCGGAGAGCGGGAGGGCCCCGGGGAGCTGTTTTTT.

Note on this clonotype: A much more abundant neighbour one base away suggests this may be a read error. The J gene is TRBJ2-3, the V gene TRBV28; 7 positions agree with TRBD1. V shed 11 bases, J shed 3 bases, and the junction held 14 bases outside the gene matches. Germline V gene lookup returns CDR1 MDHEN and CDR2 SYDVKM. CDR3 length equals 15 residues. The CDR3 nucleotides read TGTGCCGGCACCCCGGTGGCAGGGGGTACAGATACGCAGTATTTT. Encoded protein: CAGTPVAGGTDTQYF. Looking up the rest from reference TRBV28 and TRBJ2-3 gives the full variable domain: DVKVTQSSRYLVKRTGEKVFLECVQDMDHENMFWYRQDPGLGLRLIYFSYDVKMKEKGDIPEGYSVSREKKERFSLILESASTNQTSMYLCAGTPVAGGTDTQYFGPGTRLTVL.